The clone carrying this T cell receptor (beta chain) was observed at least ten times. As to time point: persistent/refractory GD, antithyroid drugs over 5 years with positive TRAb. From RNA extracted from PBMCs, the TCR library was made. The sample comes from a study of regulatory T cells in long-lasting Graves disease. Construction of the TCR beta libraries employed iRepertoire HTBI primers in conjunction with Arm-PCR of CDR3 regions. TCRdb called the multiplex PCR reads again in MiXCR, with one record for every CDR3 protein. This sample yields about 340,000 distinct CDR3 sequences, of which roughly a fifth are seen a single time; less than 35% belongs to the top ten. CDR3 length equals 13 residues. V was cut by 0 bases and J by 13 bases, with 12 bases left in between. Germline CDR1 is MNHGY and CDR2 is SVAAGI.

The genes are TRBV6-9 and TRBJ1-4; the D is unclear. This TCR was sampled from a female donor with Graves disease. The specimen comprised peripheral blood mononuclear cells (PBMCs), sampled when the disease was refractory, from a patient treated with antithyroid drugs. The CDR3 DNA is TGTGCCAGCAGTTATTCCCGGGTCGTTCGACTGTTTTTT. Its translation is CASSYSRVVRLFF.